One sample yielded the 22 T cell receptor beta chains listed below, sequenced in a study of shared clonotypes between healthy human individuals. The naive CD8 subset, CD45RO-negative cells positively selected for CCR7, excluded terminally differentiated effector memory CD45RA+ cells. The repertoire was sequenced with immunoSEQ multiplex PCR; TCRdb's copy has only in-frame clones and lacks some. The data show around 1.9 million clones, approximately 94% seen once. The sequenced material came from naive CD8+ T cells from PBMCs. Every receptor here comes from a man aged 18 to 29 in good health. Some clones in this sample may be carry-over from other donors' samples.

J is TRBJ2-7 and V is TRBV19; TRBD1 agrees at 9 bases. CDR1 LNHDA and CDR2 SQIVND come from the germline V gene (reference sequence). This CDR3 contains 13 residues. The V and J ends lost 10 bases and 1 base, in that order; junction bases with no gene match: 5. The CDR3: CATSGTGSYEQYF. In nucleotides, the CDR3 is TGTGCCACATCGGGGACAGGGTCCTACGAGCAGTACTTC.

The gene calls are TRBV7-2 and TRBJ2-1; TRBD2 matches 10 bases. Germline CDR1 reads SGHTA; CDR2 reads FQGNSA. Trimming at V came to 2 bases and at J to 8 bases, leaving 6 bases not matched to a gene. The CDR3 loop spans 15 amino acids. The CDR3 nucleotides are TGTGCCAGCAGCTTAAAACTAGCGGGATTGTATGAGCAGTTCTTC. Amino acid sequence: CASSLKLAGLYEQFF.

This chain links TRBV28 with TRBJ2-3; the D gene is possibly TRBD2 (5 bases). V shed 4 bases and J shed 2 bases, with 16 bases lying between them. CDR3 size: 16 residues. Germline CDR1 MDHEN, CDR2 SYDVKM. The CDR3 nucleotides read TGTGCCAGCAGTTCTCTGAGGGAACCCTCCACAGATACGCAGTATTTT. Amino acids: CASSSLREPSTDTQYF. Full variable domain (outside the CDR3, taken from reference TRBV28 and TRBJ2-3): DVKVTQSSRYLVKRTGEKVFLECVQDMDHENMFWYRQDPGLGLRLIYFSYDVKMKEKGDIPEGYSVSREKKERFSLILESASTNQTSMYLCASSSLREPSTDTQYFGPGTRLTVL.

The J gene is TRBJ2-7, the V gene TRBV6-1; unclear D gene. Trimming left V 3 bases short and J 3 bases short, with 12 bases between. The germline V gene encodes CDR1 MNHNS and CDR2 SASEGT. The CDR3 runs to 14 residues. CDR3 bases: TGTGCCAGCAGTGAGAGGCAGCTACTCTACGAGCAGTACTTC. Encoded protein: CASSERQLLYEQYF.

The CDR3 spells CASSSRFGGWGTEAFF. CDR3 bases: TGTGCCAGCAGTTCACGGTTCGGAGGCTGGGGCACTGAAGCTTTCTTT. The chain uses TRBV27 and TRBJ1-1; D is undetermined. Deletions cut 4 bases from V and 4 bases from J, with 19 bases between. This CDR3 contains 16 residues. Germline V gene lookup returns CDR1 MNHEY and CDR2 SMNVEV (reference sequence).

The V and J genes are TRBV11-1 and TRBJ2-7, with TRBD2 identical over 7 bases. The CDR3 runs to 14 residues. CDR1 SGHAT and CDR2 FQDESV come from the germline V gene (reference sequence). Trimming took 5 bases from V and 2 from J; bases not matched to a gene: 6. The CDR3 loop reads CASSPGTTTYEQYF. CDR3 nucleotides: TGTGCCAGCAGCCCCGGGACTACCACCTACGAGCAGTACTTC.

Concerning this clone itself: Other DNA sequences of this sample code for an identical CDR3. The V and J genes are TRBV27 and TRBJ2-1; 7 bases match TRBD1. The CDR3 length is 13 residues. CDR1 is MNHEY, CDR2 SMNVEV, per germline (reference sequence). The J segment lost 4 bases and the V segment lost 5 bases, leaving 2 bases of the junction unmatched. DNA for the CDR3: TGTGCCAGCAGTCCGACAGGGTACAATGAGCAGTTCTTC. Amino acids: CASSPTGYNEQFF.

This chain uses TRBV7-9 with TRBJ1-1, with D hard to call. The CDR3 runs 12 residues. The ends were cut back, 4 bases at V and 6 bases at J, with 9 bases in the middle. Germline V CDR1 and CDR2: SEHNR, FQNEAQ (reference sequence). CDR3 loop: CASSSVEPEAFF. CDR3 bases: TGTGCCAGCAGCTCGGTAGAACCTGAAGCTTTCTTT.

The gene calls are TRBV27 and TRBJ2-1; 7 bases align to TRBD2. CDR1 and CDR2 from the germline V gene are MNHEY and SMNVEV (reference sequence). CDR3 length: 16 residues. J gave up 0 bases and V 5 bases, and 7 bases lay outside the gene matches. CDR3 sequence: CASSARGGGSYNEQFF. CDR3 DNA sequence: TGTGCCAGCAGTGCCCGGGGCGGGGGCTCCTACAATGAGCAGTTCTTC.

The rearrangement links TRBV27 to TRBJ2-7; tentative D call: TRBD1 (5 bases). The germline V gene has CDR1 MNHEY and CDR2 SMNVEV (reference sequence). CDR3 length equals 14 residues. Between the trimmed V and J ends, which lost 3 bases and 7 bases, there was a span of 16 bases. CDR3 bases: TGTGCCAGCAGTTTTGTTGAAGGGGTAAGGGAGCAGTACTTC. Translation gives CASSFVEGVREQYF.

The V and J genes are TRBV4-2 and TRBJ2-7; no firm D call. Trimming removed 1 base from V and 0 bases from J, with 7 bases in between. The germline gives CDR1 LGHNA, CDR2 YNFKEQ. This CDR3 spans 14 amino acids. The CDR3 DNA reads TGTGCCAGCAGCCAAGCTAAAGACTCCTACGAGCAGTACTTC. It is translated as CASSQAKDSYEQYF.

This CDR3 is CASSFGQGETQYF. The CDR3 DNA sequence: TGTGCCAGCAGCTTTGGGCAGGGAGAGACCCAGTACTTC. This sequence joins TRBV11-1 and TRBJ2-5; TRBD1 might be the D (5 bases). Germline V lookup: CDR1 SGHAT, CDR2 FQDESV (reference sequence). The CDR3 extends over 13 amino acids. Trimming shortened V by 3 bases and J by 4 bases, and 9 bases separated the two germline ends.

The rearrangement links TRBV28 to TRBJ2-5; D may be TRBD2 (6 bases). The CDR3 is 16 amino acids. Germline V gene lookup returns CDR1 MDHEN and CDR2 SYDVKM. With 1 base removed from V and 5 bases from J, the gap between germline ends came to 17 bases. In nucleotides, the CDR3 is TGTGCCAGCAGTTTATTCACTAGCAGTGAAGGGGAGACCCAGTACTTC. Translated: CASSLFTSSEGETQYF.

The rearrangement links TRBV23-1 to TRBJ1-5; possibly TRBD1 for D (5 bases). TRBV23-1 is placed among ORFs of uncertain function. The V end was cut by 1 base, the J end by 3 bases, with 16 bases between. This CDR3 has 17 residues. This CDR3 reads CASSQYVRGEDNQPQHF. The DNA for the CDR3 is TGCGCCAGCAGTCAATACGTGAGGGGAGAAGACAATCAGCCCCAGCATTTT.

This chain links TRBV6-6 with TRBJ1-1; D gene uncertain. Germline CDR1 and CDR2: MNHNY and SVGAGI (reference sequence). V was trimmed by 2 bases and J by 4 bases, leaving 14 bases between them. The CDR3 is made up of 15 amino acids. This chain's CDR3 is CASSYISGPTTEAFF. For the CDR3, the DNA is TGTGCCAGCAGTTACATTTCCGGGCCCACCACTGAAGCTTTCTTT.

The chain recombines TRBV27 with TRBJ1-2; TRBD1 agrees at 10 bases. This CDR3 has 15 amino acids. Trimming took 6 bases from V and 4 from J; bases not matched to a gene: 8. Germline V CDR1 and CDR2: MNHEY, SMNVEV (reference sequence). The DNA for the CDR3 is TGTGCCAGCAGCCCATTGGACAGGGGGTCCTATGGCTACACCTTC. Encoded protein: CASSPLDRGSYGYTF.

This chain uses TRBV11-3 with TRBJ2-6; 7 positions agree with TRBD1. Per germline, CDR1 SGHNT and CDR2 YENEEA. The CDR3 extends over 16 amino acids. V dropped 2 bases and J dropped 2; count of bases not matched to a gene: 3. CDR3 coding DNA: TGTGCCAGCAGCTTAAGAGGGGGCGCTGGGGCCAACGTCCTGACTTTC. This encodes CASSLRGGAGANVLTF. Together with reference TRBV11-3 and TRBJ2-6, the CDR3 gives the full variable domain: EAGVVQSPRYKIIEKKQPVAFWCNPISGHNTLYWYLQNLGQGPELLIRYENEEAVDDSQLPKDRFSAERLKGVDSTLKIQPAELGDSAVYLCASSLRGGAGANVLTFGAGSRLTVL.

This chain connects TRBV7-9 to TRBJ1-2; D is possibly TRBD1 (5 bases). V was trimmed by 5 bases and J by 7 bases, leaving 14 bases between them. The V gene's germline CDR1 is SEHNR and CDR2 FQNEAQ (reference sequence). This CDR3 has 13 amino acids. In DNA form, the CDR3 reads TGTGCCAGCAGCCCAGGGCCGGGGGGTGGCTACACCTTC. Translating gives CASSPGPGGGYTF.

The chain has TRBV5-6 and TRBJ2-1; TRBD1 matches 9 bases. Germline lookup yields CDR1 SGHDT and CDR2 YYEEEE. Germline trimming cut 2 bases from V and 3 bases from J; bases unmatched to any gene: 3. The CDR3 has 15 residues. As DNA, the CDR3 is TGTGCCAGCAGCTTTGGGACAGGGTACTACAATGAGCAGTTCTTC. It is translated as CASSFGTGYYNEQFF.

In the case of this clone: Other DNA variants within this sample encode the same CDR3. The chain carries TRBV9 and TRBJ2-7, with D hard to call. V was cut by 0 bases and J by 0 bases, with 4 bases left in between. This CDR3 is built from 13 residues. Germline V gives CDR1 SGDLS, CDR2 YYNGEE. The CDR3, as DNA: TGTGCCAGCAGCGTAGCCTCCTCCTACGAGCAGTACTTC. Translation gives CASSVASSYEQYF.

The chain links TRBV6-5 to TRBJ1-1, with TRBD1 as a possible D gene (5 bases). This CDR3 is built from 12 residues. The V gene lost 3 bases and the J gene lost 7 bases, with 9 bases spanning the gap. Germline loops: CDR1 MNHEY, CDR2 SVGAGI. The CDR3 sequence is CASSYTGLEAFF. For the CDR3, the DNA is TGTGCCAGCAGTTATACAGGACTTGAAGCTTTCTTT.

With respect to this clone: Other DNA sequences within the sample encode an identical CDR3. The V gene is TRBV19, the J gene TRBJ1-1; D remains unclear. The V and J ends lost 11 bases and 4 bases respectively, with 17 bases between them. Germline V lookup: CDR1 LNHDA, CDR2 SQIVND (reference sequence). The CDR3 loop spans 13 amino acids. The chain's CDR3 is CASSTGGSTEAFF. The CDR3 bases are TGTGCCTCAAGTACGGGTGGGAGCACTGAAGCTTTCTTT.